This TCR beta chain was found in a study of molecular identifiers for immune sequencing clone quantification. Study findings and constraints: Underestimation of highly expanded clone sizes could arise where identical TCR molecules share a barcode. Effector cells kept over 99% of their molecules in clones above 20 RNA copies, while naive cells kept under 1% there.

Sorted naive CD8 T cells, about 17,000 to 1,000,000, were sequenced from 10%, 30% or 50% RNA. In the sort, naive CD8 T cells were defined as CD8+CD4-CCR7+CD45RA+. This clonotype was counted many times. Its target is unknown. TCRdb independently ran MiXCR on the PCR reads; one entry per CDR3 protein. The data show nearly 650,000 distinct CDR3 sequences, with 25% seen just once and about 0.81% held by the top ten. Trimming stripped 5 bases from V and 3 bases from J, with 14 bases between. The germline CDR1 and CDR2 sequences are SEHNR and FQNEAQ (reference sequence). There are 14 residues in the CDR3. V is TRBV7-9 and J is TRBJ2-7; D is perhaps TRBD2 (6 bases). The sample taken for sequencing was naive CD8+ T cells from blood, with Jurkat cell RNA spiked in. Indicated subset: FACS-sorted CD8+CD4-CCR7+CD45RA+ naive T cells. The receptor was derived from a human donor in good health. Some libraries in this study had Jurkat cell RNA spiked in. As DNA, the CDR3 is TGTGCCAGCAGCATGCGGGGAGCTGTCTACGAGCAGTACTTC. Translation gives CASSMRGAVYEQYF.